This T cell receptor (beta chain) was documented in a study of blood T cell repertoires in COVID-19 (dated by TCRdb to about 2020). For context, the study as a whole: Collaborator samples came from the United States, Italy and Spain and covered acute and convalescent phases of COVID-19. Where available, HLA class I and class II types were taken from metadata supplied by the sample provider and were not determined by assay-based typing. The samples were drawn from two sources: the first 160 participants of the ongoing ImmuneRACE study, and fewer than 1,500 subjects contributed by 6 global collaborators. Subjects who had been exposed to COVID-19, were actively infected with it, or had recovered from it provided the deeply sampled blood TCRbeta repertoires that made up the dataset. A de-identified subject ID, COVID-19 status, age in years and sex were almost always included in the sample metadata. The prospective study material was composed of cDNA or gDNA derived from T cells, B-cell-depleted T cells, or PBMCs. The repertoires were released in a freely available public database intended as a resource for research on the immune response to SARS-CoV-2. Here is what the overall study found, with its caveats: The quantity of clinical and demographic metadata differed by source and by participant and was supplied without curation.

Remarks on this clone: Its recognized antigen is unknown. Qualities for individual bases were not recorded, and no much larger clone is one base off.

TCRbeta CDR3 regions were amplified from genomic DNA using the immunoSEQ Assay, a bias-controlled multiplex PCR. Under the source paper's analysis protocol: The number of nucleated cells in each sample was estimated from the amplification of reference gene primers within the assay. To quantify the absolute abundance of each unique TCRbeta CDR3 rearrangement, sequence reads were collapsed and filtered. For each sample, productive Simpson clonality was calculated by taking the square root of Simpson's diversity index across productive rearrangements. TCRdb took over this immuneACCESS table, retaining in-frame rearrangements with V and J assigned. Such tables are incomplete; in checked studies, under half of the missing clones stem from an unresolved V gene, and the remainder is unexplained. The V and J calls and the clone size are those of that table, but D and trimming were determined from the DNA. The table for this sample lists almost 65,000 clones; around 89% of them were counted only once. The biggest ten clones account for roughly a tenth of the sample.

Its CDR3 holds 15 amino acids, cysteine through phenylalanine. Solely the CDR3 DNA is kept, with 45 bases framed from the first base. The V end loses 0 bases and the J end loses 4 bases, and a stretch of 15 bases separates them. CDR1 and CDR2 are read off the germline V gene as SQVTM and ANQGSEA. Enrolling through a virtual design, the prospective study's participants ranged in age from about 18 to 100 years and lived across more than 20 United States geographic areas. In the prospective study, participants were assigned to cohorts based on the clinical history participants reported in a screening survey and a study questionnaire. Recovered participants in ImmuneRACE Cohort 3 were defined as having two consecutive negative NP/OP PCR tests, clearance from a healthcare professional, or resolution of symptoms. Each participant in the prospective study had whole blood, serum and a nasopharyngeal or oropharyngeal swab collected by mobile phlebotomists. Over a roughly 2-month period, participants in the prospective study had the option of providing additional blood draws and questionnaires. Before DNA extraction, prospective study blood samples were shipped either frozen or at room temperature.

Sequenced sample: PBMCs or T cells enriched from blood (not recorded which). The rearranged chain carries TRBV29-1 and TRBJ1-2; a tentative D call is TRBD1 (5 bases match). The source of this sequence is a middle-aged woman who had recovered from COVID-19. This receptor has the CDR3 CSVEDRGEVSYGYTF. DNA sequence: TGCAGCGTTGAAGATCGAGGGGAGGTTAGCTATGGCTACACCTTC.